The rows below give T cell receptor beta chains drawn from one sample of a study of persistence of HIV-infected CD4 T cells. Their target antigens are unknown. Repertoires were generated with immunoSEQ multiplex PCR, while TCRdb's copy carries only in-frame clones and drops some. The data show tens of thousands of clones, about 88% seen once. The source was CD4+ T cells sorted from PBMCs after approximately 18-hour stimulation, collected from a patient who received antiretroviral therapy. The receptor set was obtained from an adult woman with HIV who was CMV-seropositive. Both conserved end residues are part of each CDR3. The order of the fields is V gene, CDR3 length, J gene, clone size, CDR3 protein. Size is omitted from some rows. Given values are once, few, many or a class for expanded clones.

V gene: TRBV6-5; CDR3 length: 15; J gene: TRBJ2-5; clone size: NA; CDR3 protein: CASSYRGWYQETQYF
V gene: TRBV5-1; CDR3 length: 14; J gene: TRBJ2-3; clone size: NA; CDR3 protein: CASRATGGPDTQYF
V gene: TRBV27; CDR3 length: 12; J gene: TRBJ1-4; clone size: NA; CDR3 protein: CASKAGTEKLFF
V gene: TRBV19; CDR3 length: 15; J gene: TRBJ1-2; clone size: NA; CDR3 protein: CASLRATGAHHGYTF
V gene: TRBV29-1; CDR3 length: 11; J gene: TRBJ1-1; clone size: NA; CDR3 protein: CSVAWNTEAFF
V gene: TRBV24-1; CDR3 length: 12; J gene: TRBJ1-1; clone size: NA; CDR3 protein: CATSDLVGEAFF
V gene: TRBV27; CDR3 length: 13; J gene: TRBJ1-6; clone size: NA; CDR3 protein: CASSWTIGAPLHF
V gene: TRBV30; CDR3 length: 17; J gene: TRBJ2-7; clone size: NA; CDR3 protein: CAWSYGAIAYSSYEQYF
V gene: TRBV7-6; CDR3 length: 14; J gene: TRBJ2-3; clone size: NA; CDR3 protein: CASSLVFSTDTQYF
V gene: TRBV4-2; CDR3 length: 16; J gene: TRBJ1-2; clone size: NA; CDR3 protein: CASSQDGDRGNYGYTF
V gene: TRBV2; CDR3 length: 13; J gene: TRBJ1-5; clone size: NA; CDR3 protein: CASSDILHQPQHF
V gene: TRBV21-1; CDR3 length: 22; J gene: TRBJ2-7; clone size: NA; CDR3 protein: CASSTSEGQGQSGSLWYYEQYF
V gene: TRBV30; CDR3 length: 14; J gene: TRBJ1-2; clone size: few; CDR3 protein: CAWRLQGPGYGYTF
V gene: TRBV27; CDR3 length: 18; J gene: TRBJ2-1; clone size: NA; CDR3 protein: CASSSGTSGVSSYNEQFF
V gene: TRBV20-1; CDR3 length: 15; J gene: TRBJ2-5; clone size: NA; CDR3 protein: CSASRDSMTKETQYF
V gene: TRBV6-5; CDR3 length: 16; J gene: TRBJ2-3; clone size: NA; CDR3 protein: CASSYVGRGSTDTQYF
V gene: TRBV5-1; CDR3 length: 14; J gene: TRBJ1-1; clone size: NA; CDR3 protein: CASSLTRVHTEAFF
V gene: TRBV19; CDR3 length: 15; J gene: TRBJ1-5; clone size: NA; CDR3 protein: CASSSGQYSNQPQHF
V gene: TRBV20-1; CDR3 length: 10; J gene: TRBJ2-1; clone size: NA; CDR3 protein: CSAWRTEQFF
V gene: TRBV12-3/TRBV12-4; CDR3 length: 13; J gene: TRBJ1-1; clone size: NA; CDR3 protein: CASSFGQGAEAFF
V gene: TRBV5-1; CDR3 length: 14; J gene: TRBJ1-3; clone size: few; CDR3 protein: CASSLADRGNTIYF
V gene: TRBV6-2/TRBV6-3; CDR3 length: 15; J gene: TRBJ1-3; clone size: NA; CDR3 protein: CASSSLALSGNTIYF
V gene: TRBV6-5; CDR3 length: 12; J gene: TRBJ1-2; clone size: once; CDR3 protein: CASKQGLNGYTF
V gene: TRBV4-1; CDR3 length: 17; J gene: TRBJ2-1; clone size: NA; CDR3 protein: CASSQEPPGTRGDEQFF
V gene: TRBV18; CDR3 length: 14; J gene: TRBJ2-5; clone size: NA; CDR3 protein: CASSPRGGLETQYF
V gene: TRBV7-2; CDR3 length: 14; J gene: TRBJ2-3; clone size: NA; CDR3 protein: CASSPSRLAGGAYF
V gene: TRBV18; CDR3 length: 16; J gene: TRBJ1-1; clone size: NA; CDR3 protein: CASSRALGQENTEAFF
V gene: TRBV27; CDR3 length: 16; J gene: TRBJ2-3; clone size: NA; CDR3 protein: CASSPSGPYRSDTQYF
V gene: TRBV12-5; CDR3 length: 12; J gene: TRBJ1-1; clone size: NA; CDR3 protein: CASGRGDTEAFF
V gene: TRBV5-8; CDR3 length: 16; J gene: TRBJ2-6; clone size: NA; CDR3 protein: CASSLMRGAGANVLTF
V gene: TRBV2; CDR3 length: 15; J gene: TRBJ1-4; clone size: NA; CDR3 protein: CASRAYRGSGEKLFF
V gene: TRBV2; CDR3 length: 16; J gene: TRBJ2-1; clone size: NA; CDR3 protein: CASRLAGGRYGDEQFF
V gene: TRBV29-1; CDR3 length: 13; J gene: TRBJ1-5; clone size: NA; CDR3 protein: CSVGLVGNQPQHF
V gene: TRBV30; CDR3 length: 13; J gene: TRBJ1-2; clone size: NA; CDR3 protein: CAWRRTGIDGYTF
V gene: TRBV6-6; CDR3 length: 16; J gene: TRBJ1-2; clone size: NA; CDR3 protein: CASSYFGTETNYGYTF
V gene: TRBV4-2; CDR3 length: 16; J gene: TRBJ2-3; clone size: NA; CDR3 protein: CASSRETSGVSDTQYF
V gene: TRBV10-3; CDR3 length: 13; J gene: TRBJ1-2; clone size: NA; CDR3 protein: CAINKGQGNGYTF
V gene: TRBV5-1; CDR3 length: 15; J gene: TRBJ1-2; clone size: NA; CDR3 protein: CASSPRQGPSYGYTF
V gene: TRBV6-6; CDR3 length: 18; J gene: TRBJ1-2; clone size: few; CDR3 protein: CASSRPRIRDGPHYGYTF
V gene: TRBV10-3; CDR3 length: 13; J gene: TRBJ1-2; clone size: NA; CDR3 protein: CAIGTGSRDGYTF
V gene: TRBV24-1; CDR3 length: 16; J gene: TRBJ2-3; clone size: NA; CDR3 protein: CATSAHLAGGTDTQYF
V gene: TRBV15; CDR3 length: 17; J gene: TRBJ2-3; clone size: NA; CDR3 protein: CATSHGLAGPRTDTQYF
V gene: TRBV19; CDR3 length: 14; J gene: TRBJ2-6; clone size: once; CDR3 protein: CASGGTAGANVLTF
V gene: TRBV27; CDR3 length: 17; J gene: TRBJ2-5; clone size: NA; CDR3 protein: CASSPDRVGTRQETQYF
V gene: TRBV20-1; CDR3 length: 13; J gene: TRBJ1-5; clone size: NA; CDR3 protein: CSASNRLDQPQHF
V gene: TRBV30; CDR3 length: 15; J gene: TRBJ1-1; clone size: NA; CDR3 protein: CAWDRGRSLNTEAFF
V gene: TRBV5-4; CDR3 length: 14; J gene: TRBJ1-1; clone size: NA; CDR3 protein: CASSFMQGYTEAFF
V gene: TRBV6-1; CDR3 length: 14; J gene: TRBJ2-3; clone size: NA; CDR3 protein: CASSEMRTGDTQYF
V gene: TRBV18; CDR3 length: 14; J gene: TRBJ1-1; clone size: NA; CDR3 protein: CASSPGQGTTEAFF
V gene: TRBV19; CDR3 length: 15; J gene: TRBJ1-1; clone size: NA; CDR3 protein: CASSPLTGGGTEAFF
V gene: TRBV27; CDR3 length: 13; J gene: TRBJ1-2; clone size: NA; CDR3 protein: CASSFGGSYGYTF
V gene: TRBV19; CDR3 length: 15; J gene: TRBJ1-2; clone size: NA; CDR3 protein: CASTHGQLANYGYTF
V gene: TRBV4-1; CDR3 length: 13; J gene: TRBJ1-1; clone size: NA; CDR3 protein: CASSLGANTEAFF
V gene: TRBV9; CDR3 length: 16; J gene: TRBJ2-1; clone size: NA; CDR3 protein: CASSPHLAGGRNEQFF
V gene: TRBV10-3; CDR3 length: 13; J gene: TRBJ1-6; clone size: NA; CDR3 protein: CAISETRDSPLHF
V gene: TRBV4-1; CDR3 length: 17; J gene: TRBJ1-2; clone size: NA; CDR3 protein: CASSQDKSGAQVNGYTF
V gene: TRBV3-1/TRBV3-2; CDR3 length: 13; J gene: TRBJ1-1; clone size: few; CDR3 protein: CASMTARGTEAFF
V gene: TRBV7-8; CDR3 length: 16; J gene: TRBJ2-1; clone size: NA; CDR3 protein: CASSLAVGGAYNEQFF
V gene: TRBV27; CDR3 length: 14; J gene: TRBJ2-1; clone size: NA; CDR3 protein: CASKGGGTFNEQFF